The 27 T cell receptor beta chains in this list originate from one sample, sequenced in a study of regulatory T cells in long-lasting Graves disease. Time point: persistent/refractory GD, antithyroid drugs over 5 years with positive TRAb. Construction of the TCR library relied on RNA isolated from PBMCs. Both iRepertoire HTBI primers and Arm-PCR of CDR3 regions were used to build the TCR beta libraries. TCRdb processed the multiplex PCR reads anew with MiXCR; each CDR3 protein has one entry. This table has under 450,000 distinct CDR3 sequences, roughly a quarter appearing once. Sequenced material: peripheral blood mononuclear cells (PBMCs), taken when the disease was refractory, from a patient treated with antithyroid drugs. The receptors were gathered from a female donor with Graves disease.

Notes on this clonotype: Because the CDR3 is missing its conserved closing phenylalanine or tryptophan, this is likely a read error. V is TRBV4-2 and J is TRBJ2-7; 8 nucleotides agree with TRBD2. CDR1 and CDR2 from the germline V gene are LGHNA and YNFKEQ. This CDR3 is 15 amino acids long. The ends lost 4 bases at V and 0 bases at J; junction bases unmatched: 5. Here the CDR3 reads CASSPTSGSSYEQYS. CDR3 DNA sequence: TGTGCCAGCAGCCCAACTAGCGGCAGCTCCTACGAGCAGTACTCC.

This clonotype occurred many times. The gene calls are TRBV2 and TRBJ1-1; no clear D gene. Trimming removed 7 bases from V and 5 bases from J, with 20 bases in between. This CDR3 contains 15 residues. From germline, CDR1 is SNHLY and CDR2 FYNNEI. In DNA form, the CDR3 reads TGTGCCAGCACTATCGGGATAGCGACGGGGACTGAAGCTTTCTTT. Protein sequence: CASTIGIATGTEAFF.

This clonotype was counted ten times or more. The chain couples TRBV11-2 to TRBJ2-7; D call uncertain. Germline CDR1 reads SGHAT; CDR2 reads FQNNGV. The CDR3 runs 13 residues. V dropped 3 bases and J dropped 6 bases, with 12 bases sitting between them. CDR3 in DNA: TGTGCCAGCAGCTTCCACGTAGCCTCCGAGCAGTACTTC. Its protein product is CASSFHVASEQYF.

This clonotype was observed many times. The V gene is TRBV2, the J gene TRBJ1-2, with a weak D call TRBD1 (5 bases). Germline CDR1 is SNHLY and CDR2 is FYNNEI. Trimming pared 0 bases from V and 7 bases from J, leaving 12 bases between. The CDR3 extends over 14 amino acids. DNA for the CDR3: TGTGCCAGCAGTGAAGCGGAGGGACCCCGTGGCTACACCTTC. Translation: CASSEAEGPRGYTF.

The chain couples TRBV4-3 to TRBJ2-6; D remains ambiguous. The V and J ends lost 0 bases and 0 bases respectively, with 9 bases between them. CDR1 LGHNA and CDR2 YSLEER come from the germline V gene. This CDR3 is 17 amino acids long. The DNA of the CDR3 is TGCGCCAGCAGCCAAGATACGGGTCGCTCTGGGGCCAACGTCCTGACTTTC. Translating it yields CASSQDTGRSGANVLTF.

This clonotype has a count of ten or more. The chain employs TRBV27 and TRBJ1-4; 9 bases fit TRBD1. CDR3 size: 15 residues. V gave up 5 bases and J gave up 3 bases; unmatched junction bases: 4. Germline loops: CDR1 MNHEY, CDR2 SMNVEV (reference sequence). CDR3 sequence (DNA): TGTGCCAGCAGTCCCTGGACAGGGGCTAATGAAAAACTGTTTTTT. It specifies CASSPWTGANEKLFF.

This clonotype was picked up many times. The chain joins TRBV3-1 to TRBJ2-5, with D possibly being TRBD1 or TRBD2 (5 bases each). This CDR3 comprises 15 residues. CDR1 is LGHDT and CDR2 is YNNKEL in the germline V gene (reference sequence). Trimming shortened V by 4 bases and J by 2 bases, and 14 bases separated the two germline ends. The CDR3 reads CASSLGTSHQETQYF. The CDR3 DNA reads TGTGCCAGCAGCCTCGGGACCAGTCATCAAGAGACCCAGTACTTC.

The CDR3 bases are TGCGCCAGCAGCTCCACAGGGGGCGCAGGGCAGCCCCAGCATTTT. Amino acid sequence: CASSSTGGAGQPQHF. V and J are TRBV5-1 and TRBJ1-5; 9 positions match TRBD1. Germline-derived CDR1 and CDR2 are SGHRS and YFSETQ. After removal of 3 bases from V and 7 bases from J, the junction contained 8 bases not matched to a gene. The CDR3 covers 15 residues.

This clonotype was found many times. This chain uses TRBV2 with TRBJ1-1; 8 nucleotides match TRBD1. The germline V gene encodes CDR1 SNHLY and CDR2 FYNNEI. V was clipped by 6 bases and J by 5 bases; unmatched bases: 5. This CDR3 has 13 amino acids. For the CDR3, the DNA is TGTGCCAGCAGCCGACAGGGGTGGACTGAAGCTTTCTTT. It yields the protein CASSRQGWTEAFF. Full variable domain (rest looked up from reference TRBV2 and TRBJ1-1): EPEVTQTPSHQVTQMGQEVILRCVPISNHLYFYWYRQILGQKVEFLVSFYNNEISEKSEIFDDQFSVERPDGSNFTLKIRSTKLEDSAMYFCASSRQGWTEAFFGQGTRLTVV.

This clonotype occurred many times. The J gene is TRBJ2-5, the V gene TRBV28; 8 bases line up with TRBD2. The CDR3 spans 15 residues. CDR1 and CDR2 from the germline V gene are MDHEN and SYDVKM. Trimming cost V 1 base and J 4 bases; bases outside gene matches: 5. The CDR3 sequence is CASSLSGRAGETQYF. CDR3 nucleotides: TGTGCCAGCAGTTTATCCGGGAGGGCAGGAGAGACCCAGTACTTC.

Concerning this clonotype itself: A junction boundary mismatches the germline segment, possibly from a read error. The rearrangement uses TRBV2 and TRBJ1-2; perhaps TRBD1 as D (6 bases). In germline, CDR1 is SNHLY, CDR2 FYNNEI. CDR3 length: 12 amino acids. CDR3 sequence reads: CASRGQNYDYTF. The CDR3 DNA reads TGTGCCAGCAGGGGACAAAACTATGACTACACCTTC. Supplemented by reference TRBV2 and TRBJ1-2, the full variable domain reads EPEVTQTPSHQVTQMGQEVILRCVPISNHLYFYWYRQILGQKVEFLVSFYNNEISEKSEIFDDQFSVERPDGSNFTLKIRSTKLEDSAMYFCASRGQNYDYTFGSGTRLTVV.

This chain uses TRBV3-1 with TRBJ2-7; D remains unclear. CDR1 and CDR2 (germline): LGHDT, YNNKEL (reference sequence). This CDR3 region has 15 residues. The V end lost 4 bases, the J end lost 6 bases, and 19 bases lay between the germline ends. The CDR3: CASSPLGSLSGEQYF. The CDR3 nucleotides are TGTGCCAGCAGCCCCTTGGGGTCATTATCAGGCGAGCAGTACTTC.

For the CDR3, the DNA is TGTGCCAGCAGTTTTTCGGGACAGGGCCTCTACGAGCAGTACTTC. As protein: CASSFSGQGLYEQYF. This chain joins TRBV28 and TRBJ2-7; 9 nucleotides match TRBD1. The trim removed 3 bases at V and 3 bases at J, leaving 6 bases unmatched. The germline V gene has CDR1 MDHEN and CDR2 SYDVKM. There are 15 residues in the CDR3.

At least ten counts were recorded for this clonotype. The chain carries TRBV12-3 or TRBV12-4 and TRBJ2-2, with D maybe TRBD1 (6 bases). There are 14 residues in the CDR3. V gave up 7 bases and J gave up 0 bases, with 9 bases separating them. The CDR3 nucleotides read TGTGCCAGCACTCGACAGGCGAACACCGGGGAGCTGTTTTTT. It encodes CASTRQANTGELFF.

This clonotype has just a few counts. Sequence at one end of the junction differs from germline and may be a read error. The V gene is TRBV15, the J gene TRBJ2-5; no clear D gene. Germline-derived CDR1 and CDR2 are LNHNV and YYDKDF (reference sequence). The CDR3 spans 13 residues. The DNA of the CDR3 is TGTGCCTCCAGCAGAGATGTGGGAGAGACCCAGTACTTC. Translating gives CASSRDVGETQYF. The complete variable domain, with remaining parts taken from reference TRBV15 and TRBJ2-5, reads DAMVIQNPRYQVTQFGKPVTLSCSQTLNHNVMYWYQQKSSQAPKLLFHYYDKDFNNEADTPDNFQSRRPNTSFCFLDIRSPGLGDTAMYLCASSRDVGETQYFGPGTRLLVL.

A few counts support this clonotype. V usage is TRBV12-3 or TRBV12-4 and J usage is TRBJ1-3; D remains unclear. The CDR3 covers 12 residues. V gave up 6 bases and J gave up 9 bases, with 12 bases separating them. The CDR3: CASRAGDATIYF. Written as DNA, the CDR3 is TGTGCCAGCAGGGCAGGTGACGCCACCATATATTTT.

The chain employs TRBV6-1 and TRBJ1-5; D gene ambiguous. Germline CDR1 is MNHNS and CDR2 is SASEGT. The length of the CDR3 is 14 residues. V lost 7 bases and J 4 bases, leaving 14 bases between the germline ends. Written as DNA, the CDR3 is TGTGCCAGCACCGCATGGCCAGGTAATCAGCCCCAGCATTTT. Translated, it gives CASTAWPGNQPQHF.

There are many counts of this clonotype. The genes are TRBV28 and TRBJ2-7, with a tentative D call TRBD2 (7 bases). CDR1 is MDHEN and CDR2 is SYDVKM in the germline V gene. V was clipped by 3 bases and J by 1 base, with 16 bases between them. This CDR3 has 16 residues. This CDR3 is CASSFRQGRGSYEQYF. The CDR3 DNA sequence: TGTGCCAGCAGTTTCCGTCAGGGGAGGGGTTCCTACGAGCAGTACTTC.

This chain uses TRBV5-1 with TRBJ2-1, with D possibly TRBD2 on 5 matching bases. Per germline, CDR1 SGHRS and CDR2 YFSETQ. This CDR3 spans 16 amino acids. Trimming removed 4 bases at V and 3 bases at J, with 17 bases between. The CDR3 reads CASSLDLTRSYNEQFF. The CDR3 nucleotides are TGCGCCAGCAGCCTAGACCTAACTAGAAGCTACAATGAGCAGTTCTTC.

J is TRBJ2-7 and V is TRBV28, with 8 bases matching TRBD2. Per the germline V gene, CDR1 is MDHEN and CDR2 is SYDVKM. This CDR3 has 13 residues. V was pared by 6 bases and J by 7 bases, with 8 bases of the junction left unmatched. This chain's CDR3 is CASRGAGVGEQYF. The DNA for the CDR3 is TGTGCCAGCAGGGGAGCGGGAGTCGGGGAGCAGTACTTC.

This chain links TRBV20-1 with TRBJ2-7; the D gene is possibly TRBD2 (5 bases). The CDR3 spans 11 residues. The V and J ends lost 3 bases and 5 bases respectively, with 8 bases between them. Germline values: CDR1 DFQATT, CDR2 SNEGSKA (reference sequence). In DNA form, the CDR3 reads TGCAGTGCTAGCCGAGGGAACGAGCAGTACTTC. Amino acids: CSASRGNEQYF.

This chain joins TRBV19 and TRBJ2-5; 12 bases are a match to TRBD2. With V trimmed by 5 bases and J by 4 bases, 5 bases remained unmatched. CDR3 length: 15 amino acids. Germline loops: CDR1 LNHDA, CDR2 SQIVND (reference sequence). The CDR3 loop is CASSRTSGAGETQYF. Written as DNA, the CDR3 is TGTGCCAGTAGTCGGACTAGCGGGGCGGGAGAGACCCAGTACTTC.

This clonotype has a count of ten or more. The rearrangement uses TRBV2 and TRBJ1-2, with D tentatively TRBD1 (5 bases). This CDR3 spans 14 amino acids. The germline V and J ends were trimmed by 1 base and 6 bases, with 12 bases remaining between them. CDR1 and CDR2 (germline): SNHLY, FYNNEI. The DNA of the CDR3 is TGTGCCAGCAGTGAAGGGGGTCCGGGGGATGGCTACACCTTC. Translating it yields CASSEGGPGDGYTF.

This clonotype was seen many times. The chain recombines TRBV2 with TRBJ1-4; D is possibly TRBD1 (5 bases). This CDR3 has 14 amino acids. V was trimmed by 8 bases and J by 5 bases, leaving 15 bases between them. Germline loops: CDR1 SNHLY, CDR2 FYNNEI. CDR3 coding DNA: TGTGCCAGCGGAGACAGTCGGGCGAATGAAAAACTGTTTTTT. This encodes CASGDSRANEKLFF.

The genes are TRBV5-1 and TRBJ2-2; perhaps TRBD2 as D (6 bases). V was clipped by 0 bases and J by 3 bases, with 15 bases between them. Germline lookup yields CDR1 SGHRS and CDR2 YFSETQ. This CDR3 spans 17 amino acids. CDR3 DNA sequence: TGCGCCAGCAGCTTGGGGCCGGGGGTTTCGGACACCGGGGAGCTGTTTTTT. Protein product: CASSLGPGVSDTGELFF.

This clonotype was detected only a few times. V usage is TRBV13 and J usage is TRBJ2-3; 8 nucleotides align to TRBD2. The CDR3 extends over 14 amino acids. From germline, CDR1 is PRHDT and CDR2 FYEKMQ (reference sequence). V trimming: 5 bases; J trimming: 4 bases; junction bases outside the gene matches: 5. CDR3 residues: CASSPAGAADTQYF. The CDR3 bases are TGTGCCAGCAGCCCAGCGGGAGCGGCAGATACGCAGTATTTT.

The V gene is TRBV6-2 or TRBV6-3, the J gene TRBJ1-5; 7 positions agree with TRBD1. J was trimmed by 9 bases and V by 3 bases; bases with no gene match: 11. Germline V gene sequence: CDR1 MNHEY, CDR2 SVGEGT. The CDR3 is made up of 15 amino acids. As DNA, the CDR3 is TGTGCCAGCAGTTATGACGGGACAGTGGGTCGGCCCCAGCATTTT. Its translation: CASSYDGTVGRPQHF.